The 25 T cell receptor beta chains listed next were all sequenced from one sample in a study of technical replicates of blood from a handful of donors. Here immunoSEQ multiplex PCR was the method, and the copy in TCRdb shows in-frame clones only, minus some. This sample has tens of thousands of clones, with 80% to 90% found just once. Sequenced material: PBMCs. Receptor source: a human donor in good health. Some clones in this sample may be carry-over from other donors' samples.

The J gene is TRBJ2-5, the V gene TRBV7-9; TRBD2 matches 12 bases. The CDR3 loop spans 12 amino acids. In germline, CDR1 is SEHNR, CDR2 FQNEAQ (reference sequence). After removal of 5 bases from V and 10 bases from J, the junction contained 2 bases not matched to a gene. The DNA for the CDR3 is TGTGCCAGCAGCATACTAGCGGGAGGCCAGTACTTC. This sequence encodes CASSILAGGQYF.

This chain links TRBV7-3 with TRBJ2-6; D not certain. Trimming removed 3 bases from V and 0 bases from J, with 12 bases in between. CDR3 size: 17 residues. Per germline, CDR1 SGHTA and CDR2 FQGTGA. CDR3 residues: CASSLAVPNSGANVLTF. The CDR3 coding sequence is TGTGCCAGCAGCTTGGCGGTCCCTAACTCTGGGGCCAACGTCCTGACTTTC.

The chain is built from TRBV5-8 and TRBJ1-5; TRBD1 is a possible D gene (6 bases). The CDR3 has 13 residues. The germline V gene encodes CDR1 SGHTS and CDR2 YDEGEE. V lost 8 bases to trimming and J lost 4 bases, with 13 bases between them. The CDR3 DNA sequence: TGTGCCAGTTCCAGGGGAGCAAATCAGCCCCAGCATTTT. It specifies CASSRGANQPQHF.

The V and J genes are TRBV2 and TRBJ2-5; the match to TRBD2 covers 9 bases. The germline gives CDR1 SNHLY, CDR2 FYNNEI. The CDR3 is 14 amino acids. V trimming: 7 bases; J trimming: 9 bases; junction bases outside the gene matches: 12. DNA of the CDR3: TGTGCCAGCAATCCTAGCGGGATGGTTCCGGCCCAGTACTTC. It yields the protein CASNPSGMVPAQYF.

Here the CDR3 reads CASSYQGYTEAFF. As DNA, the CDR3 is TGTGCCAGCAGCTATCAGGGGTACACTGAAGCTTTCTTT. The V gene is TRBV14, the J gene TRBJ1-1, with D maybe TRBD1 (6 bases). V shed 5 bases and J shed 3 bases, with 10 bases lying between them. Germline CDR1 SGHDN, CDR2 FVKESK. This CDR3 has 13 residues.

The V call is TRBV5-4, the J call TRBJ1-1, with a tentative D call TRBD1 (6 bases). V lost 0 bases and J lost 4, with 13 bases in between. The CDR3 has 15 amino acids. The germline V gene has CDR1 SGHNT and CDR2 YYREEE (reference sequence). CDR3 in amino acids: CASSLDGQFLTEAFF. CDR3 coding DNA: TGTGCCAGCAGCTTGGATGGACAGTTCCTCACTGAAGCTTTCTTT.

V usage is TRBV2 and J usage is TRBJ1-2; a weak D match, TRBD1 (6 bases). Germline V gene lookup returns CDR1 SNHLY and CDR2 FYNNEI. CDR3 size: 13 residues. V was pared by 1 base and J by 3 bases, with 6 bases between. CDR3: CASSEDRDYGYTF. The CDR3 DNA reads TGTGCCAGCAGTGAAGACAGGGACTATGGCTACACCTTC.

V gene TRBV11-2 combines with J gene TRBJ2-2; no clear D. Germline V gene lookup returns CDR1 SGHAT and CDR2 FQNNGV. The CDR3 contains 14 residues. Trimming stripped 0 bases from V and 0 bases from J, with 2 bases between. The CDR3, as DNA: TGTGCCAGCAGCTTAGACACGAACACCGGGGAGCTGTTTTTT. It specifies CASSLDTNTGELFF.

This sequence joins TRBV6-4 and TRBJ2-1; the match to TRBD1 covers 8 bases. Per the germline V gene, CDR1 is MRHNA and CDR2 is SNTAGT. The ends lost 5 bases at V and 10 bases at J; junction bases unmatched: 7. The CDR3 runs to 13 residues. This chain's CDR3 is CASSQIQGAEQFF. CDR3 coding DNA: TGTGCCAGCAGTCAGATTCAGGGGGCCGAGCAGTTCTTC.

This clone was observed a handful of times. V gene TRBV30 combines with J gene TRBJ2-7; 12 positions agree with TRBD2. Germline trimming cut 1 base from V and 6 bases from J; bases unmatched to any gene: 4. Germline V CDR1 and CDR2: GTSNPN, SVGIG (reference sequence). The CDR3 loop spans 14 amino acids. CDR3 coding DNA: TGTGCCTGGAGTGGACTAGCGGGAGCTGTCGAGCAGTACTTC. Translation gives CAWSGLAGAVEQYF.

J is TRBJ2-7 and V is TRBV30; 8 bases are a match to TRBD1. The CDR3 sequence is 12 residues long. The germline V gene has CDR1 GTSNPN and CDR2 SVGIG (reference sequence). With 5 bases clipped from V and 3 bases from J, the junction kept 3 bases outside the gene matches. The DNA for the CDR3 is TGTGCCTGGGAAGACAGGGGCTACGAGCAGTACTTC. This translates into CAWEDRGYEQYF.

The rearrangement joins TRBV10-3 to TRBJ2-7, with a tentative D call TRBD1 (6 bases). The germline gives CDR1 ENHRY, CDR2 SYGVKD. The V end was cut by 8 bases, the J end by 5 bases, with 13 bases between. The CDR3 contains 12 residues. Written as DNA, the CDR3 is TGTGCCATCCAGGAACAGGGAGACGAGCAGTACTTC. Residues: CAIQEQGDEQYF.

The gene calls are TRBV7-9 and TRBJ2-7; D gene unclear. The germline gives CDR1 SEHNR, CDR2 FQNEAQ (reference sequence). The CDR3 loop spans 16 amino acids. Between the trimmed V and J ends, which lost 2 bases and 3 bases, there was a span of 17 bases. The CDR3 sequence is CASSLLSLGSLYEQYF. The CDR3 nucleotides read TGTGCCAGCAGCTTACTGTCGTTGGGCTCACTCTACGAGCAGTACTTC.

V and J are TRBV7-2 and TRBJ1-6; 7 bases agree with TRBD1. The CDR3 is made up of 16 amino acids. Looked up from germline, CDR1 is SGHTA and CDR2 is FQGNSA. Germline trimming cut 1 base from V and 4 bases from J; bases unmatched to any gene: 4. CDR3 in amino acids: CASSLEQGVYNSPLHF. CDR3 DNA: TGTGCCAGCAGCTTAGAGCAGGGGGTTTATAATTCACCCCTCCACTTT.

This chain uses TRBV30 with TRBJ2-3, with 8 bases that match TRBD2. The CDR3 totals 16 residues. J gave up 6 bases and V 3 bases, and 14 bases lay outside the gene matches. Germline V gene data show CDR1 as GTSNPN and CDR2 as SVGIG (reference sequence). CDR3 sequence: CAWSPPGSGIVDTQYF. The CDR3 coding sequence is TGTGCCTGGAGCCCCCCTGGTAGCGGGATTGTGGATACGCAGTATTTT.

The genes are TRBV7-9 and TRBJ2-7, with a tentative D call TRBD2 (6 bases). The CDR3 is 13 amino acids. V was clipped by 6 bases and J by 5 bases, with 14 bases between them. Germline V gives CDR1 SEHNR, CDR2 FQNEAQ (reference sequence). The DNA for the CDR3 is TGTGCCAGCAGTTCGGGACTCCAGGACGAGCAGTACTTC. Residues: CASSSGLQDEQYF.

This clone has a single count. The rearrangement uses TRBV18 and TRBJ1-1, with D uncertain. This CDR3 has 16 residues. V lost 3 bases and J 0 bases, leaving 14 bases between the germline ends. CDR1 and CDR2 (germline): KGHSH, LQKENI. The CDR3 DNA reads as TGTGCCAGCTCACCCCGATCGGTACAGCTGAACACTGAAGCTTTCTTT. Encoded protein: CASSPRSVQLNTEAFF.

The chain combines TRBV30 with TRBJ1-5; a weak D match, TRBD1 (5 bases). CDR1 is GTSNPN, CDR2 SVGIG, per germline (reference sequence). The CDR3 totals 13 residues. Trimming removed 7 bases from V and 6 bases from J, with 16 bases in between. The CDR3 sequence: CAFAAGDRQPQHF. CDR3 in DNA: TGTGCCTTCGCCGCGGGGGATCGTCAGCCCCAGCATTTT.

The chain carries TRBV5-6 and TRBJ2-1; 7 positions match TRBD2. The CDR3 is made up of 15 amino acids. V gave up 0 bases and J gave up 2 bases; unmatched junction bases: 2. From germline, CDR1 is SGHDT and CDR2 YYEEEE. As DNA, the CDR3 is TGTGCCAGCAGCTTGGGGGGGAGGGCCTACAATGAGCAGTTCTTC. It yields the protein CASSLGGRAYNEQFF.

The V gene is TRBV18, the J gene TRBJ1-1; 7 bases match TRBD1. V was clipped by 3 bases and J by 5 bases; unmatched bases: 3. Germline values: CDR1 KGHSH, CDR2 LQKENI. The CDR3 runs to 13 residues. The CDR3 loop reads CASSPLTGTEAFF. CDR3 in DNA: TGTGCCAGCTCACCTCTGACAGGGACTGAAGCTTTCTTT.

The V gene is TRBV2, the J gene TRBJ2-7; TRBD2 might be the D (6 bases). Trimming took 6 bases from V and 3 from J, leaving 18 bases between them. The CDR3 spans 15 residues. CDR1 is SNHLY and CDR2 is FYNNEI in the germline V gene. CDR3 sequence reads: CASSARDSTFYEQYF. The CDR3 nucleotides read TGTGCCAGCAGCGCCCGGGACTCTACATTCTACGAGCAGTACTTC.

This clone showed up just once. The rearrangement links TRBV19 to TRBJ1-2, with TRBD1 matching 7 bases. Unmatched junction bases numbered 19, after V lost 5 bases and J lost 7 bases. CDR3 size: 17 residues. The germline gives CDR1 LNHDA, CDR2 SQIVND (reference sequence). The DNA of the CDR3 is TGTGCCAGTAGTCCCCGGGGACAGTCCGTGATAATGTCTGGCTACACCTTC. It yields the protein CASSPRGQSVIMSGYTF. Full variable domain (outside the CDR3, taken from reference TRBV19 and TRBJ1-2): DGGITQSPKYLFRKEGQNVTLSCEQNLNHDAMYWYRQDPGQGLRLIYYSQIVNDFQKGDIAEGYSVSREKKESFPLTVTSAQKNPTAFYLCASSPRGQSVIMSGYTFGSGTRLTVV.

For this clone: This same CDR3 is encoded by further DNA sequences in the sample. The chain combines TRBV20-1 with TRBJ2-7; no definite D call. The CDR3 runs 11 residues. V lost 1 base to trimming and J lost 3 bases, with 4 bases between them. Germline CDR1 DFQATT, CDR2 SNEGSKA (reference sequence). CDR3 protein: CSARGGYEQYF. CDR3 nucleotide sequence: TGCAGTGCTAGAGGAGGCTACGAGCAGTACTTC.

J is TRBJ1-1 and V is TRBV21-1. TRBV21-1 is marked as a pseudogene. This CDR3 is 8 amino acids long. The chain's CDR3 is CASTEAFF. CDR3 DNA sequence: TGTGCCAGCACGGAGGCTTTCTTT.

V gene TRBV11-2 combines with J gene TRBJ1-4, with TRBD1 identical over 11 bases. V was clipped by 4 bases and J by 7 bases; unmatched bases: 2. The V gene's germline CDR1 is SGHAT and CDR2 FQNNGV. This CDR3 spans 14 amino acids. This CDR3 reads CASSSDRGREKLFF. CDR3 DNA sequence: TGTGCCAGCAGCTCGGACAGGGGGCGTGAAAAACTGTTTTTT.